Listed below are T cell receptor beta chains from one sample, sequenced in a study of CD4 T cells in relation to SARS-CoV-2 and coronaviruses. No antigen has been assigned to these receptors. Measured with immunoSEQ multiplex PCR; TCRdb has only the in-frame clones, and not every one. This sample carries over 25,000 clones, 76% of them seen once, and the ten largest clones take roughly 14%. Material: CD4+ T cells from PBMCs, cultured in vitro. These receptors were collected from a human donor in good health. Each CDR3 is given with its conserved first and last residue. The D gene is left open where the match is weak. Rows give clone size only sometimes, using once, few, many, or a class for an expanded clone.

j_gene	abundance	d_gene	v_gene	CDR3aa	CDR3nt
TRBJ1-1	few	-	TRBV4-3	CASSQHASPNTEAFF	TGCGCCAGCAGCCAACATGCCTCACCCAACACTGAAGCTTTCTTT
TRBJ2-3	-	TRBD2	TRBV3-1/TRBV3-2	CASSQALAGGRQRDTQYF	TGTGCCAGCAGCCAAGCGCTAGCGGGGGGGCGTCAGAGAGATACGCAGTATTTT
TRBJ1-4	-	-	TRBV30	CAWSPGGTNEKLFF	TGTGCCTGGAGTCCTGGGGGTACTAATGAAAAACTGTTTTTT
TRBJ2-5	few	TRBD1	TRBV7-9	CASSRDRETQYF	TGTGCCAGCAGTAGGGACAGAGAGACCCAGTACTTC
TRBJ1-2	-	-	TRBV3-1/TRBV3-2	CASSQVGAGYGYTF	TGTGCCAGCAGCCAAGTTGGGGCAGGGTATGGCTACACCTTC
TRBJ1-2	once	-	TRBV12-3/TRBV12-4	CASNRRGDGYTF	TGTGCCAGCAATAGGAGGGGGGATGGCTACACCTTC
TRBJ2-1	-	-	TRBV24-1	CATSDPNRDSEQFF	TGTGCCACCAGTGACCCCAACAGGGATAGTGAGCAGTTCTTC
TRBJ2-7	few	-	TRBV9	CASSVDTYEQYF	TGTGCCAGCAGCGTAGACACCTACGAGCAGTACTTC
TRBJ1-5	-	-	TRBV7-2	CASSLDWGNNQPQHF	TGTGCCAGCAGCTTAGATTGGGGTAACAATCAGCCCCAGCATTTT
TRBJ2-1	-	-	TRBV5-1	CASSLVPDNEQFF	TGCGCCAGCAGCTTGGTGCCCGACAATGAGCAGTTCTTC
TRBJ2-7	-	TRBD1	TRBV7-7	CASSLGIGTGAREQYF	TGTGCCAGCAGCTTAGGTATAGGGACAGGGGCCCGGGAGCAGTACTTC
TRBJ2-4	-	-	TRBV6-2/TRBV6-3	CASSYGSAKNIQYF	TGTGCCAGCAGTTACGGTTCGGCCAAAAACATTCAGTACTTC
TRBJ2-1	-	TRBD2	TRBV6-2/TRBV6-3	CASSYSPSSGRADNEQFF	TGTGCCAGCAGTTACTCGCCTTCTAGCGGGAGGGCCGACAATGAGCAGTTCTTC
TRBJ2-1	-	-	TRBV12-3/TRBV12-4	CASSLEPLRRQFF	TGTGCCAGCAGTTTAGAGCCTTTAAGACGGCAGTTCTTC